This TCR beta chain was obtained from a study of human T cells and chemical hapten exposure. Whole-study context: All through the roughly 26-week study, the scalp of each patient received diphenylcyclopropenone doses weekly. Broader study findings: PT1 expanded TCR counts correlated positively with patch test score. TCRs above 1 in 1000 frequency did not change with DPC sensitization.

A note on this clonotype: No antigen is known for it.

Time point described: pre-sensitization, week 0. Indicated treatment: therapeutic diphenylcyclopropenone sensitization with weekly scalp DPC. The CDR3 spans 13 residues. The germline V gene encodes CDR1 MNHEY and CDR2 SVGEGT. After removal of 6 bases from V and 4 bases from J, the junction contained 4 bases not matched to a gene. TCRdb redid the calling of the RACE reads with MiXCR, one entry per CDR3 protein. The data show approximately 180,000 distinct CDR3 sequences, with just under 30% seen just once and just under 3% held by the top ten. The genes are TRBV6-2 or TRBV6-3 and TRBJ2-3; 7 nucleotides match TRBD2. The TCR sequence derives from a woman aged 30 to 39 with alopecia areata. Some clones in this sample may be carry-over from other donors' samples. The specimen comprised whole blood, sampled in connection with sensitization to the hapten diphenylcyclopropenone (DPC). The CDR3 sequence is CASRREGADTQYF. The CDR3, as DNA: TGTGCCAGCAGGAGGGAGGGTGCAGATACGCAGTATTTT.